This T cell receptor (beta chain) comes out of a study of blood T cells in healthy people across ages (dated by TCRdb to the mid-2010s). Study-level background: In model experiments, template switching captured roughly one uniquely barcoded TCR beta cDNA molecule for every two T cells. Using deep sequencing normalized with unique cDNA molecular identifiers, the study measured how TCR beta repertoire diversity changes with age. The donors were split into four age groups: young (average around 16 years), middle-aged (roughly 42), aged (roughly 60) and long-lived (over 80). To avoid experimental bias, donors of different ages were randomly spread across the sequencing lanes. For two donors (one aged 18 to 30 and one aged 80 or older), the study analyzed two additional independent replicas of 1 million unique cDNA reads from the same blood draw. What the research found in general, with its limitations: As age increased, observed TCR beta diversity per million T cells dropped in a roughly linear way, and a significant reduction was already evident by age 40. Estimates of total diversity from one million sequenced T cells were regarded as lower bounds and underestimates. The percentage of naive T cells measured by flow cytometry correlated strongly with observed TCR beta diversity. Conclusive comparison of naive and antigen-experienced compartments was prevented by the profiling of bulk unsorted PBMCs. Donor CMV infection status was unknown, potentially confounding age-related changes in expanded clonotypes. Compared with the aged group, the long-lived group had more naive CD4+ T cells, fewer expanded clones and increased TCR diversity, suggesting age selection.

Including cysteine and phenylalanine, the CDR3 has 16 amino acids. Just the 48-base CDR3 DNA is kept, in frame starting at base 1. For this chain, trimming is 6 bases at the V end and 4 bases at the J end, and the number of junction bases without a gene match is 10. The germline V gene supplies CDR1 ENHRY and CDR2 SYGVKD. Donors were under 40 systemically healthy Caucasian individuals from Russia aged roughly 6 to 100 years. Approximately 11 milliliters of peripheral blood were drawn from each donor into EDTA-treated Vacutainer tubes. Ficoll-Paque density-gradient centrifugation was used to isolate PBMCs, with at least 7 million per sample. Trizol reagent was used to extract total RNA from PBMCs, with at least 5 micrograms per sample. The percentages of naive CD45RAhigh/CD27high T cells were determined by flow cytometry on a PBMC aliquot from every donor. A note on this clonotype: Its antigen has not been determined. Within one base of it there is no much larger clone, and no base qualities were kept.

The receptor library was made with 5' RACE. Instrument on record: Illumina HiSeq 2500. A second PCR of roughly 6 to 12 cycles was run with a J-beta primer mix and a sample-barcoded 5' primer. A template-switch 5' adaptor carrying 12 random nucleotides introduced a unique molecular identifier onto each TCR beta cDNA molecule. Each sample yielded at least 2.5 million CDR3-containing paired-end reads. First-strand cDNA synthesis was performed from all RNA using the Mint cDNA synthesis kit, with priming by a TRBC-specific oligonucleotide. Following uracil-DNA glycosylase treatment, all cDNA underwent a first 18-cycle PCR with the universal primers M1SS and BC2_uni_R. Per the original workflow: For normalization, 1 million high-quality reads, each with a distinct molecular identifier, were randomly selected from each sample. Instead of being binned into consensus sequences, reads with shared molecular identifiers were discarded. MiTCR, with a Q25 quality threshold and the strictest error-elimination algorithm, was used for CDR3 identification, clonotype clustering and error correction. A nonparametric unseen species model with Euler transformation was used to estimate lower-bound total TCR beta diversity. TCRdb redid the processing of the public reads, applying fastp at Q25 and MiXCR, and retained in-frame beta chains. Rows merge per CDR3 protein into single entries with the most common DNA and genes. These V and J calls rely on TCRdb rather than the paper's analysis. This sample is represented by some 1,500,000 distinct CDR3 sequences; approximately 43% of them were singletons. The ten top clones hold about 3.8% of the sample.

The receptor was derived from a woman between 18 and 30 years old in good health. This sequence uses TRBV10-3 and TRBJ2-1, with 9 junctional bases fitting TRBD2. The specimen sequenced was blood. The DNA is as follows: TGTGCCATCAGAGAAGAGACTAGCGGAGTTTACAATGAGCAGTTCTTC. Translated, this gives CAIREETSGVYNEQFF.